One and the same sample provided the 31 T cell receptor beta chains below, sequenced in a study of regulatory T cells in long-lasting Graves disease. Libraries of TCR beta came from iRepertoire HTBI primers plus Arm-PCR of CDR3 regions. TCRdb passed the multiplex PCR reads through MiXCR, listing each CDR3 protein once. The sample records approximately 470,000 distinct CDR3 sequences, 20% being singletons. Sample time point: persistent/refractory GD, antithyroid drugs over 5 years with positive TRAb. The TCR library was prepared using RNA isolated from PBMCs. The sample here was peripheral blood mononuclear cells (PBMCs), taken when the disease was refractory, from a patient treated with antithyroid drugs. These receptors were obtained from a female donor with Graves disease.

There are many counts of this clonotype. V and J are TRBV20-1 and TRBJ1-1, with D hard to call. The CDR3 is made up of 11 amino acids. From germline, CDR1 is DFQATT and CDR2 SNEGSKA (reference sequence). V gave up 6 bases and J gave up 4 bases, with 9 bases separating them. CDR3 residues: CSAPGSTEAFF. CDR3 DNA sequence: TGCAGTGCCCCGGGGTCCACTGAAGCTTTCTTT.

There are a few counts of this clonotype. The rearrangement uses TRBV7-9 and TRBJ2-5; D may be TRBD1 (7 bases). Germline V gene lookup returns CDR1 SEHNR and CDR2 FQNEAQ (reference sequence). V gave up 3 bases and J gave up 3 bases, with 14 bases separating them. The CDR3 runs 15 residues. CDR3 coding DNA: TGTGCCAGCAGCTTTGCGGGGACAGCTAAAGAGACCCAGTACTTC. Its protein is CASSFAGTAKETQYF.

The chain recombines TRBV7-9 with TRBJ1-1; D gene unclear. The germline gives CDR1 SEHNR, CDR2 FQNEAQ (reference sequence). The ends were cut back, 4 bases at V and 5 bases at J, with 17 bases in the middle. There are 15 residues in the CDR3. Here the CDR3 DNA reads TGTGCCAGCAGCTCTAGGACCCGGGCGGGGACTGAAGCTTTCTTT. It translates to CASSSRTRAGTEAFF.

Many counts were recorded for this clonotype. This sequence joins TRBV28 and TRBJ1-5; a possible D gene is TRBD1 (6 bases). Trimming cost V 5 bases and J 4 bases, with 18 bases left between them. Germline-derived CDR1 and CDR2 are MDHEN and SYDVKM. The CDR3 is 16 amino acids. CDR3 sequence: CASSPEGGGLNQPQHF. The CDR3 bases are TGTGCCAGCAGTCCCGAGGGGGGTGGGCTAAATCAGCCCCAGCATTTT.

The rearrangement joins TRBV9 to TRBJ2-7; TRBD2 aligns across 10 bases. The CDR3 is 16 amino acids. Germline assignment: CDR1 SGDLS and CDR2 YYNGEE. V gave up 4 bases and J gave up 2 bases; unmatched junction bases: 9. CDR3 DNA: TGTGCCAGCAGCCTCCGCGGGCTAGCGGGAGCCTACGAGCAGTACTTC. It yields the protein CASSLRGLAGAYEQYF.

Ten or more counts support this clonotype. CDR3 bases: TGTGCCAGCAGTTACGGCAGCGGCCACTACGAGCAGTACTTC. Residues: CASSYGSGHYEQYF. The V gene is TRBV6-5, the J gene TRBJ2-7; TRBD2 might be the D (5 bases). This CDR3 spans 14 amino acids. CDR1 and CDR2 from the germline V gene are MNHEY and SVGAGI. The germline V and J ends were trimmed by 2 bases and 3 bases, with 11 bases remaining between them.

This clonotype came up a few times. The V call is TRBV5-1, the J call TRBJ2-7; the D gene is possibly TRBD2 (6 bases). The CDR3 sequence is 13 residues long. The V gene's germline CDR1 is SGHRS and CDR2 YFSETQ. V was pared by 3 bases and J by 5 bases, with 12 bases between. Here the CDR3 reads CASSSSSVDEQYF. The CDR3, as DNA: TGCGCCAGCAGCTCATCTAGCGTCGACGAGCAGTACTTC.

This clonotype was detected many times. V gene TRBV7-8 combines with J gene TRBJ1-5, with D tentatively TRBD1 (6 bases). The germline V and J ends were trimmed by 5 bases and 0 bases, with 17 bases remaining between them. CDR1 and CDR2 (germline): SGHVS, FQNEAQ. The CDR3 is 17 residues long. Written as DNA, the CDR3 is TGTGCCAGCAGCCAAACCACAGGGACGGATAGCAATCAGCCCCAGCATTTT. Amino acid sequence: CASSQTTGTDSNQPQHF.

This chain links TRBV6-1 with TRBJ2-2, with D tentatively TRBD1 (6 bases). Between the trimmed V and J ends, which lost 10 bases and 5 bases, there was a span of 17 bases. CDR1 and CDR2 from the germline V gene are MNHNS and SASEGT. The CDR3 totals 14 residues. The chain's CDR3 is CATSTGIETGELFF. CDR3 in DNA: TGTGCCACCTCAACAGGGATAGAAACCGGGGAGCTGTTTTTT.

This clonotype showed up many times. The genes are TRBV28 and TRBJ2-2, with 10 bases lining up with TRBD2. Trimming cost V 2 bases and J 5 bases; bases outside gene matches: 8. Germline V CDR1 and CDR2: MDHEN, SYDVKM. This CDR3 spans 17 amino acids. The CDR3 reads CASSLLAGEYGTGELFF. CDR3 DNA sequence: TGTGCCAGCAGTTTACTAGCGGGAGAGTATGGGACCGGGGAGCTGTTTTTT.

This clonotype came up a few times. A much more abundant neighbour one base away suggests this may be a read error. CDR3 DNA sequence: TGTGCCAGCAGTGAAGCGCGTGGGGAGCTGCTTTTT. This translates into CASSEARGELLF. This rearrangement joins TRBV6-1 to TRBJ2-2; D is possibly TRBD2 (5 bases). CDR1 is MNHNS, CDR2 SASEGT, per germline. The CDR3 sequence is 12 residues long.

This clonotype was seen many times. The chain combines TRBV2 with TRBJ2-7; 7 nucleotides match TRBD1. The CDR3 has 13 residues. Germline lookup yields CDR1 SNHLY and CDR2 FYNNEI. Trimming removed 7 bases from V and 6 bases from J; junction bases left unmatched: 9. The CDR3 coding sequence is TGTGCCAGCACTAAGACAGGGTCGGGCGAGCAGTACTTC. Amino acids: CASTKTGSGEQYF.

The J gene is TRBJ1-1, the V gene TRBV9; D uncertain. The CDR3 sequence is 11 residues long. The germline gives CDR1 SGDLS, CDR2 YYNGEE. V lost 3 bases and J lost 8, with 8 bases in between. CDR3 in amino acids: CASSGNGEAFF. The DNA for the CDR3 is TGTGCCAGCAGCGGGAACGGAGAAGCTTTCTTT.

As concerns this clonotype: A read error may be the cause here, since a much bigger clone is one base away. The rearrangement joins TRBV7-2 to TRBJ2-7; D unclear. Germline CDR1 reads SGHTA; CDR2 reads FQGNSA. The CDR3 runs 13 residues. CDR3 residues: CAGSLDLSYEQYF. Written as DNA, the CDR3 is TGTGCCGGCAGCTTAGATCTATCCTACGAGCAGTACTTC.

This clonotype was recorded at least ten times. The rearrangement joins TRBV30 to TRBJ1-1; D is unclear. CDR3 length: 12 amino acids. V was trimmed by 0 bases and J by 7 bases, leaving 9 bases between them. The germline V gene has CDR1 GTSNPN and CDR2 SVGIG (reference sequence). The chain's CDR3 is CAWSVHRSEAFF. The CDR3 DNA reads as TGTGCCTGGAGTGTACACAGAAGTGAAGCTTTCTTT.

Comments on this clonotype: A much larger clone is a single base away; this may be a read error. The V and J genes are TRBV6-1 and TRBJ2-4; D assignment may be TRBD1 or TRBD2 (5 bases each). The CDR3 runs 14 residues. Germline loops: CDR1 MNHNS, CDR2 SASEGT. V lost 9 bases, J lost 7 bases, and 19 bases lay in between. The CDR3 region is CARSQGRNTNIQYF. The CDR3 DNA sequence: TGTGCCAGAAGCCAGGGACGGAATACGAACATTCAGTACTTC.

The rearrangement joins TRBV18 to TRBJ2-7; 9 bases match TRBD1. This CDR3 spans 13 amino acids. Trimming removed 5 bases from V and 6 bases from J; junction bases left unmatched: 5. The germline V gene has CDR1 KGHSH and CDR2 LQKENI. The CDR3 bases are TGTGCCAGCTCAACGGGACAGGGAGGCGAGCAGTACTTC. It is translated as CASSTGQGGEQYF.

In this sample, this clonotype turned up a few times. This chain joins TRBV4-2 and TRBJ2-7; 11 positions agree with TRBD2. Germline lookup yields CDR1 LGHNA and CDR2 YNFKEQ. V was clipped by 0 bases and J by 4 bases; unmatched bases: 2. This CDR3 has 15 amino acids. The CDR3 nucleotides read TGTGCCAGCAGCCAAGAGGCTAGCGGGAGGTACGAGCAGTACTTC. It yields the protein CASSQEASGRYEQYF.

In this sample, this clonotype turned up a few times. J is TRBJ2-1 and V is TRBV7-2, with D unresolved. V gave up 4 bases and J gave up 11 bases, with 21 bases separating them. This CDR3 contains 15 residues. Per the germline V gene, CDR1 is SGHTA and CDR2 is FQGNSA. CDR3 bases: TGTGCCAGCAGCTCACGTACCTTAACTGACGCTAAGCAGTTCTTC. Translating it yields CASSSRTLTDAKQFF.

For this clonotype: Being one base from a much bigger clone, this may be a read error. The CDR3 protein is CASSSHRDRAFMNTETFF. CDR3 nucleotides: TGTGCCAGCAGTTCACACCGGGACAGGGCGTTCATGAACACTGAAACTTTCTTT. This chain links TRBV6-5 with TRBJ1-1; 9 bases are shared with TRBD1. CDR1 and CDR2 from the germline V gene are MNHEY and SVGAGI. CDR3 length equals 18 residues.

Note on this clonotype: Since no conserved phenylalanine or tryptophan closes the CDR3, a read error is the likely cause. The genes are TRBV29-1 and TRBJ1-2; 8 nucleotides agree with TRBD1. Germline values: CDR1 SQVTM, CDR2 ANQGSEA. Germline trimming cut 6 bases from V and 4 bases from J; bases unmatched to any gene: 4. This CDR3 has 12 residues. CDR3 coding DNA: TGCAGCGTCGCCGGGACAGGCTATGGCTACACCCTC. As protein: CSVAGTGYGYTL.

The table lists this clonotype with many counts. The V call is TRBV6-5, the J call TRBJ2-7; maybe TRBD1 (7 bases). The CDR3 spans 15 residues. Germline CDR1 MNHEY, CDR2 SVGAGI. The V gene lost 2 bases and the J gene lost 1 base, with 12 bases spanning the gap. For the CDR3, the DNA is TGTGCCAGCAGTTACGGCGGGACAGCTTCCTACGAGCAGTACTTC. Its translation: CASSYGGTASYEQYF.

This clonotype has more than one count but fewer than ten. This chain links TRBV5-1 with TRBJ2-7; TRBD1 aligns across 12 bases. Germline V gives CDR1 SGHRS, CDR2 YFSETQ. This CDR3 is built from 15 residues. Trimming cost V 3 bases and J 6 bases; bases outside gene matches: 7. CDR3 in DNA: TGCGCCAGCAGCTCGGCCGGGACAGGGGGCGGCGAGCAGTACTTC. This gives the protein CASSSAGTGGGEQYF.

Ten or more counts support this clonotype. V gene TRBV2 combines with J gene TRBJ2-5; the match to TRBD2 covers 9 bases. The CDR3 runs to 16 residues. Germline assignment: CDR1 SNHLY and CDR2 FYNNEI. Trimming cost V 6 bases and J 5 bases; bases outside gene matches: 13. This CDR3 is CASSPTFSGRRETQYF. In DNA, the CDR3 is TGTGCCAGCAGCCCGACCTTTAGCGGGAGAAGGGAGACCCAGTACTTC.

For this clonotype: A read error may explain this, as a much larger clone is one base away. This sequence joins TRBV15 and TRBJ2-5; D is undetermined. The V end was cut by 7 bases, the J end by 1 base, with 4 bases between. This CDR3 contains 11 residues. Germline CDR1 reads LNHNV; CDR2 reads YYDKDF (reference sequence). DNA of the CDR3: TGTGCCACCACCTGCCAAGAGACCCAGTACTTC. Translation: CATTCQETQYF. Based on the CDR3 plus reference TRBV15 and TRBJ2-5, the full variable domain is DAMVIQNPRYQVTQFGKPVTLSCSQTLNHNVMYWYQQKSSQAPKLLFHYYDKDFNNEADTPDNFQSRRPNTSFCFLDIRSPGLGDTAMYLCATTCQETQYFGPGTRLLVL.

This clonotype appeared many times. V usage is TRBV6-1 and J usage is TRBJ2-7; the D is unclear. The length of the CDR3 is 15 residues. With 3 bases removed from V and 3 bases from J, the gap between germline ends came to 15 bases. The V gene's germline CDR1 is MNHNS and CDR2 SASEGT. The CDR3 is CASSDEIPPDYEQYF. CDR3 bases: TGTGCCAGCAGTGATGAGATCCCCCCGGACTACGAGCAGTACTTC.

This clonotype has more than one count but fewer than ten. The chain employs TRBV6-2 or TRBV6-3 and TRBJ2-3; TRBD2 might be the D (5 bases). This CDR3 region has 13 residues. Per germline, CDR1 MNHEY and CDR2 SVGEGT. V lost 2 bases and J 4 bases, leaving 7 bases between the germline ends. CDR3 loop: CASSYARADTQYF. DNA of the CDR3: TGTGCCAGCAGTTACGCGAGGGCAGATACGCAGTATTTT.

The J gene is TRBJ2-7, the V gene TRBV7-9, with D tentatively TRBD2 (6 bases). The CDR3 sequence is 16 residues long. Germline lookup yields CDR1 SEHNR and CDR2 FQNEAQ (reference sequence). V was trimmed by 5 bases and J by 0 bases, leaving 17 bases between them. CDR3 sequence: CASSPVGLSSSYEQYF. The DNA of the CDR3 is TGTGCCAGCAGCCCAGTGGGACTCTCGAGCTCCTACGAGCAGTACTTC.

The chain joins TRBV4-1 to TRBJ2-4; D gene uncertain. Looked up from germline, CDR1 is MGHRA and CDR2 is YSYEKL. The CDR3 contains 14 residues. Trimming took 0 bases from V and 6 from J, leaving 9 bases between them. In DNA, the CDR3 is TGCGCCAGCAGCCAAGATCCATACGGAAACATTCAGTACTTC. Translated: CASSQDPYGNIQYF.

This clonotype was recorded at least ten times. The J gene is TRBJ1-3, the V gene TRBV28, with D unclear. Germline V gene lookup returns CDR1 MDHEN and CDR2 SYDVKM. This CDR3 spans 15 amino acids. V was cut by 6 bases and J by 2 bases, with 14 bases left in between. CDR3 DNA: TGTGCCAGCAGACGGCCAAGGGAAGCTGGAAACACCATATATTTT. It yields the protein CASRRPREAGNTIYF. Using reference TRBV28 and TRBJ1-3 for the parts outside the CDR3, the full variable domain is DVKVTQSSRYLVKRTGEKVFLECVQDMDHENMFWYRQDPGLGLRLIYFSYDVKMKEKGDIPEGYSVSREKKERFSLILESASTNQTSMYLCASRRPREAGNTIYFGEGSWLTVV.

This clonotype was seen a few times. This rearrangement joins TRBV24-1 to TRBJ2-6; D may be TRBD1 (5 bases). The CDR3 runs 16 residues. Germline lookup yields CDR1 KGHDR and CDR2 SFDVKD. The germline V and J ends were trimmed by 3 bases and 0 bases, with 8 bases remaining between them. The CDR3 DNA sequence: TGTGCCACCAGTGATCCCACAGGCTCTGGGGCCAACGTCCTGACTTTC. It translates to CATSDPTGSGANVLTF.